The 27 T cell receptor beta chains below come from one sample, sequenced in a study of response to subunit inactivated influenza vaccine. In TCRdb, the RT-PCR reads were re-called with MiXCR into one record per CDR3 protein. The sample contains hundreds of thousands of distinct CDR3 sequences, approximately 13% of which appear only once. The specimen comprised PBMCs from blood, sampled 14 days before vaccination. Receptor source: a man aged 45-65 years who received an inactivated influenza vaccine.

This clonotype was counted between two and nine times. CDR3 sequence reads: CASSPTGTGKPYEQYF. Here the CDR3 DNA reads TGTGCCAGCAGTCCTACCGGGACAGGGAAACCCTACGAGCAGTACTTC. This chain connects TRBV28 to TRBJ2-7, with TRBD1 matching 9 bases. Germline V lookup: CDR1 MDHEN, CDR2 SYDVKM. The trim removed 5 bases at V and 2 bases at J, leaving 10 bases unmatched. The CDR3 is made up of 16 amino acids.

In this sample, this clonotype turned up many times. V is TRBV6-1 and J is TRBJ2-1; 8 bases match TRBD1. V gave up 6 bases and J gave up 1 base; unmatched junction bases: 8. CDR1 and CDR2 from the germline V gene are MNHNS and SASEGT. CDR3 size: 16 residues. The CDR3 here is CASSPYTGGSYNEQFF. Written as DNA, the CDR3 is TGTGCCAGCAGCCCCTATACAGGGGGGTCCTACAATGAGCAGTTCTTC.

This clonotype was seen at least ten times. J is TRBJ2-2 and V is TRBV4-3; possibly TRBD2 for D (5 bases). The V end lost 1 base, the J end lost 7 bases, and 10 bases lay between the germline ends. The length of the CDR3 is 14 residues. Per the germline V gene, CDR1 is LGHNA and CDR2 is YSLEER. The CDR3 nucleotides read TGCGCCAGCAGCCAAGGGACCCGGGACGGGGAGCTGTTTTTT. Translated, it gives CASSQGTRDGELFF.

A few counts support this clonotype. This chain links TRBV7-3 with TRBJ2-3, with D possibly being TRBD2 (6 bases). This CDR3 has 15 amino acids. Trimming stripped 5 bases from V and 2 bases from J, with 14 bases between. Per germline, CDR1 SGHTA and CDR2 FQGTGA. As DNA, the CDR3 is TGTGCCAGCAGCCCCTCGGGACTTTTCACAGATACGCAGTATTTT. This gives the protein CASSPSGLFTDTQYF.

This rearrangement joins TRBV5-1 to TRBJ2-4; D gene unclear. The CDR3 sequence is 16 residues long. V was cut by 3 bases and J by 2 bases, with 15 bases left in between. Germline-derived CDR1 and CDR2 are SGHRS and YFSETQ. The chain's CDR3 is CASSWTSSQTKNIQYF. CDR3 bases: TGCGCCAGCAGCTGGACCTCGTCCCAGACCAAAAACATTCAGTACTTC.

Regarding this clonotype: Being one base from a much bigger clone, this may be a read error. The chain carries TRBV29-1 and TRBJ2-1; 8 bases line up with TRBD1. The CDR3 length is 16 residues. CDR1 is SQVTM and CDR2 is ANQGSEA in the germline V gene. CDR3 DNA: TGCAGCGTTGAATTTCTCGGGGCAGGGGGCCCCAATGAGCAGTTATTC. It translates to CSVEFLGAGGPNEQLF.

The genes are TRBV24-1 and TRBJ2-2; TRBD2 might be the D (5 bases). The CDR3 totals 15 residues. Germline V gives CDR1 KGHDR, CDR2 SFDVKD. V lost 5 bases and J lost 3, with 12 bases in between. As DNA, the CDR3 is TGTGCCACCAGTGGCCCGGGGTACGACACCGGGGAGCTGTTTTTT. Translating gives CATSGPGYDTGELFF.

This clonotype turned up a few times. This rearrangement joins TRBV6-1 to TRBJ2-2; no definite D call. Germline V lookup: CDR1 MNHNS, CDR2 SASEGT. This CDR3 is built from 14 residues. V shed 6 bases and J shed 0 bases, with 8 bases lying between them. The DNA of the CDR3 is TGTGCCAGCAGGTCTTGGACGAACACCGGGGAGCTGTTTTTT. It specifies CASRSWTNTGELFF.

This clonotype appeared a few times. This chain uses TRBV4-1 with TRBJ2-7; the match to TRBD1 covers 10 bases. The CDR3 spans 17 residues. V lost 4 bases to trimming and J lost 4 bases; unmatched junction nucleotides: 13. Germline lookup yields CDR1 MGHRA and CDR2 YSYEKL. The chain's CDR3 is CASSRSSGGTGEYEQYF. The CDR3 nucleotides read TGCGCCAGCAGCCGATCGTCCGGAGGGACAGGGGAGTACGAGCAGTACTTC.

This clonotype occurred a few times. This chain connects TRBV6-5 to TRBJ1-2; 7 nucleotides match TRBD1. Losses at the gene ends were 4 bases for V and 4 bases for J; bases not matched to a gene: 9. This CDR3 region has 15 residues. Germline loops: CDR1 MNHEY, CDR2 SVGAGI. CDR3 residues: CASSFESSGGYGYTF. The CDR3 nucleotides read TGTGCCAGCAGTTTTGAGTCCTCAGGGGGCTATGGCTACACCTTC.

In this sample, this clonotype turned up a few times. The chain recombines TRBV4-2 with TRBJ2-1; 10 nucleotides agree with TRBD2. CDR1 LGHNA and CDR2 YNFKEQ come from the germline V gene. The V segment lost 2 bases and the J segment 7 bases; nucleotides outside the gene matches: 5. CDR3 length: 15 residues. The CDR3 bases are TGTGCCAGCAGCCAAAGGAGCGGGGGGGCTAATGAGCAGTTCTTC. Amino acid sequence: CASSQRSGGANEQFF.

CDR3: CASNGGLTTDTQYF. The CDR3 bases are TGTGCCAGTAACGGCGGGCTAACCACAGATACGCAGTATTTT. This chain joins TRBV19 and TRBJ2-3; the D gene is possibly TRBD2 (5 bases). The germline V gene has CDR1 LNHDA and CDR2 SQIVND (reference sequence). V shed 7 bases and J shed 2 bases, with 13 bases lying between them. This CDR3 has 14 residues.

This clonotype was detected a few times. CDR3 residues: CASRPWGLNSNQPQHF. CDR3 nucleotides: TGTGCCAGCAGGCCGTGGGGCCTTAATAGCAATCAGCCCCAGCATTTT. The chain combines TRBV12-3 or TRBV12-4 with TRBJ1-5; TRBD1 might be the D (5 bases). Trimming removed 6 bases at V and 0 bases at J, with 15 bases between. The CDR3 length is 16 residues.

This clonotype was seen more than once but under ten times. The V call is TRBV28, the J call TRBJ2-7, with a weak D call TRBD2 (7 bases). V gave up 6 bases and J gave up 2 bases, with 14 bases separating them. The CDR3 contains 14 residues. Germline-derived CDR1 and CDR2 are MDHEN and SYDVKM. The CDR3 nucleotides are TGTGCCAGCAGATTCGGGGGGCCGACCTACGAGCAGTACTTC. It yields the protein CASRFGGPTYEQYF.

A word on this clonotype: A junction end diverges from the germline sequence, so it may reflect a read error. The chain joins TRBV9 to TRBJ2-1; weak D call: TRBD1 (6 bases). Germline lookup yields CDR1 SGDLS and CDR2 YYNGEE. The CDR3 runs 18 residues. The CDR3 DNA is TGTGACAGCAGCGTAGTCCCCCAGCAGGACAGAACCTACAATGAGCAGTTCTTC. Translation: CDSSVVPQQDRTYNEQFF.

The V and J genes are TRBV29-1 and TRBJ1-2, with a possible D match to TRBD1 (5 bases). Trimming shortened V by 2 bases and J by 3 bases, and 10 bases separated the two germline ends. This CDR3 contains 13 residues. CDR1 is SQVTM, CDR2 ANQGSEA, per germline. The CDR3 sequence: CSVESGLDYGYTF. For the CDR3, the DNA is TGCAGCGTTGAATCAGGGTTGGACTATGGCTACACCTTC.

This clonotype was observed a single time. This may be a read error: a much more frequent sequence differs by one nucleotide. This chain links TRBV15 with TRBJ1-5; unclear D gene. This CDR3 contains 13 residues. From germline, CDR1 is LNHNV and CDR2 YYDKDF (reference sequence). The V end lost 5 bases, the J end lost 4 bases, and 9 bases lay between the germline ends. CDR3 sequence reads: CATSWGKNQPQHF. DNA for the CDR3: TGTGCCACCAGCTGGGGAAAGAATCAGCCCCAGCATTTT.

This clonotype came up many times. The chain couples TRBV20-1 to TRBJ1-5, with 7 bases matching TRBD1. Per the germline V gene, CDR1 is DFQATT and CDR2 is SNEGSKA (reference sequence). V dropped 2 bases and J dropped 7; count of bases not matched to a gene: 5. This CDR3 is 13 amino acids long. The CDR3 here is CSARTGVGQPQHF. CDR3 sequence (DNA): TGCAGTGCTAGAACAGGGGTTGGGCAGCCCCAGCATTTT.

This clonotype was observed a handful of times. The chain employs TRBV2 and TRBJ1-5; D may be TRBD1 (5 bases). The ends were cut back, 2 bases at V and 6 bases at J, with 11 bases in the middle. The CDR3 consists of 14 residues. In germline, CDR1 is SNHLY, CDR2 FYNNEI. This CDR3 reads CASSEKGFVQPQHF. The DNA of the CDR3 is TGTGCCAGCAGTGAAAAGGGGTTCGTTCAGCCCCAGCATTTT.

There are a few counts of this clonotype. This rearrangement joins TRBV6-1 to TRBJ1-1, with D uncertain. Looked up from germline, CDR1 is MNHNS and CDR2 is SASEGT. The CDR3 totals 15 residues. Trimming pared 10 bases from V and 0 bases from J, leaving 18 bases between. CDR3 DNA sequence: TGTGCCACGGCGGAGCAGGAGTTCATGAACACTGAAGCTTTCTTT. It specifies CATAEQEFMNTEAFF.

This clonotype appeared many times. The V call is TRBV7-8, the J call TRBJ1-2; D unresolved. CDR3 length: 16 residues. V was pared by 0 bases and J by 0 bases, with 11 bases between. Germline CDR1 and CDR2: SGHVS and FQNEAQ. The CDR3 DNA reads as TGTGCCAGCAGCTTAGCCAGGCTACCCTCTAACTATGGCTACACCTTC. Its protein product is CASSLARLPSNYGYTF.

V gene TRBV7-9 combines with J gene TRBJ2-1; 8 bases map to TRBD2. V dropped 2 bases and J dropped 8; count of bases not matched to a gene: 8. CDR3 length: 15 residues. CDR1 is SEHNR, CDR2 FQNEAQ, per germline (reference sequence). CDR3 nucleotides: TGTGCCAGCAGCTTACGCGGGAGGATGGTTGATGAGCAGTTCTTC. It encodes CASSLRGRMVDEQFF. Complete variable domain (other parts from reference TRBV7-9 and TRBJ2-1): DTGVSQNPRHKITKRGQNVTFRCDPISEHNRLYWYRQTLGQGPEFLTYFQNEAQLEKSRLLSDRFSAERPKGSFSTLEIQRTEQGDSAMYLCASSLRGRMVDEQFFGPGTRLTVL.

This clonotype was found many times. This chain uses TRBV12-3 or TRBV12-4 with TRBJ2-7; D gene uncertain. The CDR3 loop spans 13 amino acids. V lost 7 bases, J lost 3 bases, and 13 bases lay in between. The DNA for the CDR3 is TGTGCCAGCACCCTTGGGGTATTCTACGAGCAGTACTTC. It is translated as CASTLGVFYEQYF.

The chain links TRBV12-3 or TRBV12-4 to TRBJ1-2; 7 nucleotides align to TRBD1. V lost 2 bases, J lost 2 bases, and 5 bases stayed unmatched. The CDR3 sequence is 15 residues long. This chain's CDR3 is CASSLNRQGNYGYTF. CDR3 coding DNA: TGTGCCAGCAGTTTAAACCGACAGGGAAACTATGGCTACACCTTC.

The V gene is TRBV5-1, the J gene TRBJ1-6; D is perhaps TRBD1 (5 bases). Germline loops: CDR1 SGHRS, CDR2 YFSETQ. The length of the CDR3 is 15 residues. V dropped 0 bases and J dropped 5 bases, with 9 bases sitting between them. Written as DNA, the CDR3 is TGCGCCAGCAGCTTGGTTCAGGGAAATAATTCACCCCTCCACTTT. This codes for CASSLVQGNNSPLHF.

This clonotype was counted between two and nine times. J is TRBJ2-5 and V is TRBV24-1; weak D call: TRBD1 (5 bases). The CDR3 is 12 residues long. Trimming cost V 9 bases and J 5 bases, with 12 bases left between them. In germline, CDR1 is KGHDR, CDR2 SFDVKD. In DNA, the CDR3 is TGTGCCACCTCCAGGGCTGCGGAGACCCAGTACTTC. This sequence encodes CATSRAAETQYF.

This clonotype was seen at least ten times. The rearrangement uses TRBV6-2 or TRBV6-3 and TRBJ2-1; D is unresolved. This CDR3 comprises 13 residues. Germline loops: CDR1 MNHEY, CDR2 SVGEGT. V shed 6 bases and J shed 3 bases, with 9 bases lying between them. The DNA of the CDR3 is TGTGCCAGCAGCCGAAACAACTACAATGAGCAGTTCTTC. Protein sequence: CASSRNNYNEQFF.